Listed here are 12 T cell receptor beta chains from one sample, sequenced in a study of cytomegalovirus exposure and HLA in healthy donors. Amplification used 60 Vbeta primers and 13 Jbeta primers. Assay: immunoSEQ multiplex PCR; the TCRdb copy retains only in-frame clones and omits some. The sample consists of 90,000 to 100,000 clones, about 77% of them appearing once. The sequenced sample was PBMCs. The receptors stem from a woman in her thirties or forties in good health and CMV-seronegative.

CDR3 in amino acids: CSVSQGSVTDTQYF. The CDR3 DNA sequence: TGCAGCGTCTCACAGGGGTCGGTGACAGATACGCAGTATTTT. The chain couples TRBV29-1 to TRBJ2-3; TRBD1 agrees at 7 bases. J gave up 3 bases and V 6 bases, and 9 bases lay outside the gene matches. Germline V gene lookup returns CDR1 SQVTM and CDR2 ANQGSEA. The length of the CDR3 is 14 residues.

This clone was observed a few times. The chain carries TRBV4-1 and TRBJ1-5; no clear D. The CDR3 spans 17 residues. V lost 0 bases, J lost 0 bases, and 12 bases lay in between. Looked up from germline, CDR1 is MGHRA and CDR2 is YSYEKL. The CDR3 DNA reads as TGCGCCAGCAGCCAAGAAGGTTCTCTAGGTAGCAATCAGCCCCAGCATTTT. Its protein is CASSQEGSLGSNQPQHF.

The V gene is TRBV9, the J gene TRBJ2-2; D call uncertain. CDR1 and CDR2 from the germline V gene are SGDLS and YYNGEE. The CDR3 length is 15 residues. Trimming stripped 0 bases from V and 1 base from J, with 7 bases between. This chain's CDR3 is CASSVGGGNTGELFF. The CDR3 DNA sequence: TGTGCCAGCAGCGTAGGCGGCGGGAACACCGGGGAGCTGTTTTTT.

The rearrangement joins TRBV10-3 to TRBJ2-5; tentatively, D is TRBD1 (5 bases). The CDR3 spans 12 residues. Germline V gene data show CDR1 as ENHRY and CDR2 as SYGVKD. V dropped 3 bases and J dropped 4 bases, with 6 bases sitting between them. The CDR3: CAISEGVETQYF. The DNA of the CDR3 is TGTGCCATCAGTGAAGGGGTAGAGACCCAGTACTTC.

The count of this clone is one. The V and J genes are TRBV4-1 and TRBJ2-3, with 12 bases lining up with TRBD2. This CDR3 is 18 amino acids long. Losses at the gene ends were 1 base for V and 0 bases for J; bases not matched to a gene: 5. Germline V gene lookup returns CDR1 MGHRA and CDR2 YSYEKL. The CDR3 sequence is CASSQVEGLAGSTDTQYF. In nucleotides, the CDR3 is TGCGCCAGCAGCCAAGTTGAAGGACTAGCGGGGAGCACAGATACGCAGTATTTT.

CDR3 bases: TGTGCCAGCAGCTTGGTATACGGGGGGAACACCGGGGAGCTGTTTTTT. Residues: CASSLVYGGNTGELFF. This sequence joins TRBV5-4 and TRBJ2-2, with D possibly TRBD2 on 6 matching bases. Looked up from germline, CDR1 is SGHNT and CDR2 is YYREEE (reference sequence). This CDR3 region has 16 residues. V lost 0 bases, J lost 1 base, and 10 bases lay in between.

This clone was seen once. This chain joins TRBV6-4 and TRBJ1-5; possibly TRBD1 for D (6 bases). Trimming cost V 7 bases and J 3 bases, with 13 bases left between them. CDR3 length equals 14 residues. Germline-derived CDR1 and CDR2 are MRHNA and SNTAGT. In DNA form, the CDR3 reads TGTGCCAGCACCCCCGGACAGACCAATCAGCCCCAGCATTTT. Translation gives CASTPGQTNQPQHF.

The V call is TRBV6-5, the J call TRBJ2-1, with no clear D. Germline V gene lookup returns CDR1 MNHEY and CDR2 SVGAGI. The CDR3 totals 13 residues. With 2 bases removed from V and 8 bases from J, the gap between germline ends came to 10 bases. CDR3 protein: CASSYIGQDEQFF. The CDR3 region has the DNA TGTGCCAGCAGTTACATTGGGCAGGATGAGCAGTTCTTC.

This clone has more than one count but fewer than ten. The J gene is TRBJ1-1, the V gene TRBV9; maybe TRBD1 (5 bases). Germline V gene data show CDR1 as SGDLS and CDR2 as YYNGEE. The germline V and J ends were trimmed by 0 bases and 4 bases, with 13 bases remaining between them. This CDR3 is 15 amino acids long. The CDR3 reads CASSVGPQESTEAFF. CDR3 bases: TGTGCCAGCAGCGTAGGACCACAGGAGAGCACTGAAGCTTTCTTT.

Remarks on this clone: Compared with germline, one end of the junction differs, possibly owing to a read error. The gene calls are TRBV20-1 and TRBJ2-1; possibly TRBD1 for D (6 bases). Germline CDR1 DFQATT, CDR2 SNEGSKA (reference sequence). CDR3 length: 11 residues. CDR3 DNA: TGCAGTGCTAGAGATTCGACAGGCAGAATCTTC. This sequence encodes CSARDSTGRIF.

The chain uses TRBV7-2 and TRBJ2-7; 7 positions agree with TRBD1. J gave up 2 bases and V 3 bases, and 7 bases lay outside the gene matches. This CDR3 region has 15 residues. The germline V gene has CDR1 SGHTA and CDR2 FQGNSA. In nucleotides, the CDR3 is TGTGCCAGCAGCTTGAGACAGGGAGCCACCTACGAGCAGTACTTC. Translation gives CASSLRQGATYEQYF.

This chain's CDR3 is CASIGGTNTEAFF. In DNA form, the CDR3 reads TGTGCCAGCATAGGCGGGACCAACACTGAAGCTTTCTTT. The V gene is TRBV2, the J gene TRBJ1-1; tentatively, D is TRBD1 (5 bases). CDR3 size: 13 residues. V was shortened by 7 bases and J by 2 bases, with 11 bases between the two germline ends. CDR1 and CDR2 (germline): SNHLY, FYNNEI. Combining the CDR3 with reference TRBV2 and TRBJ1-1 gives the whole variable domain EPEVTQTPSHQVTQMGQEVILRCVPISNHLYFYWYRQILGQKVEFLVSFYNNEISEKSEIFDDQFSVERPDGSNFTLKIRSTKLEDSAMYFCASIGGTNTEAFFGQGTRLTVV.